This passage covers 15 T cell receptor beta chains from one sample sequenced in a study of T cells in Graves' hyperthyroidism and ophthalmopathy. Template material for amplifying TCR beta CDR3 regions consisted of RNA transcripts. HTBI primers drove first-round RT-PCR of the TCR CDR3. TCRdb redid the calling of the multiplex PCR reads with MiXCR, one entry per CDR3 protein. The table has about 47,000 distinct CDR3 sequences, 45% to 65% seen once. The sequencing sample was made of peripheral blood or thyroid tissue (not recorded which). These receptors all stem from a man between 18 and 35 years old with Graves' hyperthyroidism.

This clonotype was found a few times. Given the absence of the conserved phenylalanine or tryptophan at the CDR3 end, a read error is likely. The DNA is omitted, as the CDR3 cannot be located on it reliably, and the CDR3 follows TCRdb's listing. The CDR3 is CSARYSTY. This chain uses TRBV20-1 with TRBJ2-4. From germline, CDR1 is DFQATT and CDR2 SNEGSKA (reference sequence). The CDR3 numbers 8 amino acids, ends counted.

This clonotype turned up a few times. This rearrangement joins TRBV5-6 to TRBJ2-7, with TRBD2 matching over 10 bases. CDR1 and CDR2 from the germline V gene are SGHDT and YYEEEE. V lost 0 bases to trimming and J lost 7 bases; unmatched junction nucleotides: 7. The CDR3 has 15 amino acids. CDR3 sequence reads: CASSLVASGSSEQYF. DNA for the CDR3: TGTGCCAGCAGCTTGGTGGCTAGCGGGAGTAGTGAGCAGTACTTC.

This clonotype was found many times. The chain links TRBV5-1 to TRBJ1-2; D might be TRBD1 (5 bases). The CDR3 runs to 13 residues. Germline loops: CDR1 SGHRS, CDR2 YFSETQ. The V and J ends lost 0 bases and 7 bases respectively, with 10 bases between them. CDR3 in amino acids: CASSLVGETGYTF. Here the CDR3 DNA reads TGCGCCAGCAGCTTGGTAGGGGAGACTGGCTACACCTTC.

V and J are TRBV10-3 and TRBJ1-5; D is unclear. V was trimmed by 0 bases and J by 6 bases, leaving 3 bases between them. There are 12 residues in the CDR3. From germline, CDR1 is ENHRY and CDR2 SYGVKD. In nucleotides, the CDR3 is TGTGCCATCAGTGAGTCCGGTCAGCCCCAGCATTTT. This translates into CAISESGQPQHF.

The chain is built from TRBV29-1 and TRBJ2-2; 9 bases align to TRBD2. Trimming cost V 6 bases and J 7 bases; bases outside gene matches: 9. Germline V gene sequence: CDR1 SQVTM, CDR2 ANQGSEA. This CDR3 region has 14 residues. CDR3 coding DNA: TGCAGCGTGAGGCCCGGGACTAGCAGCGGGGAGCTGTTTTTT. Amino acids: CSVRPGTSSGELFF.

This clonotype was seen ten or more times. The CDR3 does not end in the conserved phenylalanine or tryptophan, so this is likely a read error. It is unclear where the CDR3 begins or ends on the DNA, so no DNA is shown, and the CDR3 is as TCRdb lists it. The CDR3 loop is CASSRPQGPVFLSLG. The chain links TRBV28 to TRBJ1-2; TRBD1, as called in the table, went unchecked against the DNA. The V gene's germline CDR1 is MDHEN and CDR2 SYDVKM. Both ends counted, the CDR3 spans 15 residues.

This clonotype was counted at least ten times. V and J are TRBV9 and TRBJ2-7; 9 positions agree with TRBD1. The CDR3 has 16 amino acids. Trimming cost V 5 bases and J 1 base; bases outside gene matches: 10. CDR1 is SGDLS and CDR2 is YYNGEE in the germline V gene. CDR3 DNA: TGTGCCAGCAGTGCGGGGACTGGGACAGGGTCCTACGAGCAGTACTTC. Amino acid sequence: CASSAGTGTGSYEQYF.

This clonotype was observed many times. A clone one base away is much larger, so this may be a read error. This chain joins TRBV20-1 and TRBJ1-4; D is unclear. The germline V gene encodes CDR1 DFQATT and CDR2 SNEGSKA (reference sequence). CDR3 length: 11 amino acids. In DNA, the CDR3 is TGCAGTGCTAGAGAGGAAGAAAGACTGTTTTTT. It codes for CSAREEERLFF.

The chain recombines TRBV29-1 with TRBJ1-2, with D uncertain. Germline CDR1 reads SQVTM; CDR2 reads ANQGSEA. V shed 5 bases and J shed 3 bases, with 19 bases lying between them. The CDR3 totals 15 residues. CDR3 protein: CSVLAGPKVHYGYTF. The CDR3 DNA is TGCAGCGTTCTTGCCGGACCGAAGGTACACTATGGCTACACCTTC.

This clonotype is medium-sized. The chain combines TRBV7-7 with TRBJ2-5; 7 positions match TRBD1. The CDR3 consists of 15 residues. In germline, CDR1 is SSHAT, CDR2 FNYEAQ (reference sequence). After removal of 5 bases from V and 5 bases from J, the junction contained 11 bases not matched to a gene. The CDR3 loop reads CASSQTGTVSETQYF. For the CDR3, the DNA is TGTGCCAGCAGCCAAACCGGGACAGTTAGCGAGACCCAGTACTTC. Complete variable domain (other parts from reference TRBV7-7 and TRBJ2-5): GAGVSQSPRYKVTKRGQDVTLRCDPISSHATLYWYQQALGQGPEFLTYFNYEAQPDKSGLPSDRFSAERPEGSISTLTIQRTEQRDSAMYRCASSQTGTVSETQYFGPGTRLLVL.

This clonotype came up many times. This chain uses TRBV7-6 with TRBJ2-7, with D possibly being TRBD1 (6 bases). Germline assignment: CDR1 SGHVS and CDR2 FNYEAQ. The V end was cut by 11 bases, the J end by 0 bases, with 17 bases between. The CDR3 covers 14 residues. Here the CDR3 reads CAYSRDTDSYEQYF. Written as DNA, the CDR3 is TGTGCCTACAGCCGGGACACGGACTCCTACGAGCAGTACTTC.

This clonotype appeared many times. The CDR3 sequence is CSVVDRATDTQYF. CDR3 coding DNA: TGCAGCGTTGTCGACAGGGCGACCGATACGCAGTATTTT. The rearrangement links TRBV29-1 to TRBJ2-3; 7 nucleotides agree with TRBD1. Germline-derived CDR1 and CDR2 are SQVTM and ANQGSEA. CDR3 length: 13 amino acids. With 4 bases clipped from V and 6 bases from J, the junction kept 7 bases outside the gene matches.

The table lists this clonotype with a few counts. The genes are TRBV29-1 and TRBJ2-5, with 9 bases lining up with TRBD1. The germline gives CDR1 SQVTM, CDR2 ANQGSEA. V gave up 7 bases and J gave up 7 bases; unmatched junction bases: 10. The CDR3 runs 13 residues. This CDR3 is CSAWGQGGATQYF. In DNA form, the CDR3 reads TGCAGCGCATGGGGACAGGGAGGGGCGACCCAGTACTTC. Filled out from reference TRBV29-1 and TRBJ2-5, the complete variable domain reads SAVISQKPSRDICQRGTSLTIQCQVDSQVTMMFWYRQQPGQSLTLIATANQGSEATYESGFVIDKFPISRPNLTFSTLTVSNMSPEDSSIYLCSAWGQGGATQYFGPGTRLLVL.

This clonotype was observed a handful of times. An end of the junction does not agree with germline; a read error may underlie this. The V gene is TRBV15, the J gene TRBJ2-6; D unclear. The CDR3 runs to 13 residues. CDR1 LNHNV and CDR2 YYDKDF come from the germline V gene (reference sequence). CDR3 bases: TGTGCCACCAGCAGAGCAAAGTCGGGTACTGAAGCTTTC. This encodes CATSRAKSGTEAF. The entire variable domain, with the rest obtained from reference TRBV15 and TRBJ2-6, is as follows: DAMVIQNPRYQVTQFGKPVTLSCSQTLNHNVMYWYQQKSSQAPKLLFHYYDKDFNNEADTPDNFQSRRPNTSFCFLDIRSPGLGDTAMYLCATSRAKSGTEAFGAGSRLTVL.

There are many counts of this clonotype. DNA for the CDR3: TGTGCCAGCAGCCCGCCGGGGAGGTCGAGGACTGAAGCTTTCTTT. As protein: CASSPPGRSRTEAFF. The gene calls are TRBV7-8 and TRBJ1-1, with no clear D. Germline values: CDR1 SGHVS, CDR2 FQNEAQ. This CDR3 comprises 15 residues. Trimming took 5 bases from V and 5 from J, leaving 18 bases between them.